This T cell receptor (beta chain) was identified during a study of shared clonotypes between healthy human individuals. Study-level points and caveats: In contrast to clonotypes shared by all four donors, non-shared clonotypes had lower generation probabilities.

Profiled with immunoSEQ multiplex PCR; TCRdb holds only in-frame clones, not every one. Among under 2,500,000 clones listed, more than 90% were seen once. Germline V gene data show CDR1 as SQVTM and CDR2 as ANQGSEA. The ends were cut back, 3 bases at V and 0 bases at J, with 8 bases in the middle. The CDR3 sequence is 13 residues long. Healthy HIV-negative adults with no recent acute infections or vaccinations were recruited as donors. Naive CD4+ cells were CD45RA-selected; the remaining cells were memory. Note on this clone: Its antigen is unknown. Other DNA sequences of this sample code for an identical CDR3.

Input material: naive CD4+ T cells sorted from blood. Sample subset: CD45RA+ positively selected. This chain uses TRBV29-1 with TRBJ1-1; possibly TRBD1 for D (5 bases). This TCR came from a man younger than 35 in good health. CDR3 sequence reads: CSVEGLLNTEAFF. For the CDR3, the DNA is TGCAGCGTTGAGGGGCTTTTGAACACTGAAGCTTTCTTT.